Presented here are 5 T cell receptor beta chains from one specimen sequenced in a study of blood T cell repertoires in COVID-19. The protocol was immunoSEQ multiplex PCR, while the TCRdb copy is restricted to in-frame clones and leaves out a portion. Of some 250,000 clones listed, roughly 80% were seen once; the top ten hold roughly 3.3%. The sequenced material came from peripheral blood. These receptors all come from a woman between 18 and 29 years old with acute or convalescent COVID-19.

The rearrangement uses TRBV6-5 and TRBJ1-4; 9 positions match TRBD1. Trimming at V came to 6 bases and at J to 5 bases, leaving 4 bases not matched to a gene. This CDR3 is 14 amino acids long. From germline, CDR1 is MNHEY and CDR2 SVGAGI. The CDR3 sequence is CASSRGTGNEKLFF. Written as DNA, the CDR3 is TGTGCCAGCAGCCGCGGGACAGGGAATGAAAAACTGTTTTTT.

Written as DNA, the CDR3 is TGCGCCAGCAGCCAAGATCGCGCCGACGCGGGGCAGCCCCAGCATTTT. Protein: CASSQDRADAGQPQHF. The chain recombines TRBV4-3 with TRBJ1-5; D remains unclear. The CDR3 is 16 amino acids. Germline loops: CDR1 LGHNA, CDR2 YSLEER. With 0 bases removed from V and 7 bases from J, the gap between germline ends came to 16 bases.

The chain combines TRBV10-2 with TRBJ2-3; 9 nucleotides match TRBD2. CDR3 length: 15 residues. Germline V gives CDR1 WSHSY, CDR2 SAAADI. Germline trimming cut 7 bases from V and 1 base from J; bases unmatched to any gene: 6. CDR3 sequence (DNA): TGCGCCAGCACCGGACCTAGCGGGGGCACAGATACGCAGTATTTT. Translating gives CASTGPSGGTDTQYF.

This sequence joins TRBV4-3 and TRBJ2-4; tentative D call: TRBD2 (6 bases). V gave up 0 bases and J gave up 6 bases, with 12 bases separating them. Germline V CDR1 and CDR2: LGHNA, YSLEER. The CDR3 is 15 amino acids. As DNA, the CDR3 is TGCGCCAGCAGCCAAGAGCGGGGCAGAAGAAACATTCAGTACTTC. Translated, it gives CASSQERGRRNIQYF.

The gene calls are TRBV5-6 and TRBJ1-1; no reliable D call. The length of the CDR3 is 16 residues. Trimming shortened V by 0 bases and J by 2 bases, and 14 bases separated the two germline ends. CDR1 is SGHDT and CDR2 is YYEEEE in the germline V gene. The CDR3 region is CASSLGAGPRNTEAFF. The CDR3 DNA is TGTGCCAGCAGCTTGGGGGCGGGTCCGCGCAACACTGAAGCTTTCTTT. Based on the CDR3 plus reference TRBV5-6 and TRBJ1-1, the full variable domain is DAGVTQSPTHLIKTRGQQVTLRCSPKSGHDTVSWYQQALGQGPQFIFQYYEEEERQRGNFPDRFSGHQFPNYSSELNVNALLLGDSALYLCASSLGAGPRNTEAFFGQGTRLTVV.